These 32 T cell receptor beta chains were sequenced from one sample in a study of blood T cell repertoires in COVID-19. The assay was immunoSEQ multiplex PCR, and TCRdb's table has in-frame clones only and misses some. The table records 130,000 or so clones, just over 85% of them present only once. The sample taken for sequencing was peripheral blood. Receptors were obtained from a woman aged 60-75 years with acute or convalescent COVID-19.

The rearrangement uses TRBV25-1 and TRBJ1-2, with 8 bases fitting TRBD1. The length of the CDR3 is 13 residues. The V segment lost 5 bases and the J segment 8 bases; nucleotides outside the gene matches: 7. Germline values: CDR1 MGHDK, CDR2 SYGVNS. In nucleotides, the CDR3 is TGTGCCAGCAGTCCGGACAGGGTACAGGGCTACACCTTC. Its protein product is CASSPDRVQGYTF.

The rearrangement links TRBV5-1 to TRBJ2-5; 7 bases match TRBD2. J lost 7 bases, V lost 0 bases, and 3 bases had no gene match. Germline lookup yields CDR1 SGHRS and CDR2 YFSETQ. The length of the CDR3 is 13 residues. The CDR3: CASSLGSSGTQYF. CDR3 bases: TGCGCCAGCAGCTTGGGGTCTAGCGGGACCCAGTACTTC.

The chain has TRBV7-2 and TRBJ1-2; maybe TRBD1 (6 bases). The germline V gene encodes CDR1 SGHTA and CDR2 FQGNSA. This CDR3 has 14 amino acids. Trimming took 4 bases from V and 2 from J, leaving 11 bases between them. The CDR3 region has the DNA TGTGCCAGCAGCTCGACTACAGGGAACTATGGCTACACCTTC. Its protein is CASSSTTGNYGYTF.

The CDR3 coding sequence is TGTGCCAGCAGCATGGTCCGGGACAGGGTAGATGAAAAACTGTTTTTT. Encoded protein: CASSMVRDRVDEKLFF. This chain joins TRBV9 and TRBJ1-4; the match to TRBD1 covers 9 bases. The CDR3 loop spans 16 amino acids. V lost 4 bases and J lost 6; bases outside the gene matches: 10. Germline-derived CDR1 and CDR2 are SGDLS and YYNGEE.

The chain joins TRBV7-2 to TRBJ2-7; 9 bases align to TRBD1. V gave up 5 bases and J gave up 3 bases; unmatched junction bases: 5. CDR3 length equals 14 residues. The germline V gene has CDR1 SGHTA and CDR2 FQGNSA. CDR3 bases: TGTGCCAGCAGCAACCCGGGACAGGGCTACGAGCAGTACTTC. Its protein product is CASSNPGQGYEQYF.

The V gene is TRBV20-1, the J gene TRBJ1-1; D gene ambiguous. Germline values: CDR1 DFQATT, CDR2 SNEGSKA (reference sequence). V gave up 1 base and J gave up 3 bases, with 3 bases separating them. This CDR3 is built from 11 residues. CDR3 region: CSARGHTEAFF. CDR3 coding DNA: TGCAGTGCTAGAGGGCACACTGAAGCTTTCTTT.

The chain employs TRBV28 and TRBJ1-2; 10 bases match TRBD1. V lost 6 bases to trimming and J lost 2 bases; unmatched junction nucleotides: 3. CDR1 is MDHEN, CDR2 SYDVKM, per germline. The CDR3 is 14 amino acids. The CDR3 DNA is TGTGCCAGCAGACTGACAGGGGGCAACTATGGCTACACCTTC. Its translation: CASRLTGGNYGYTF.

The gene calls are TRBV2 and TRBJ2-1, with 9 bases identical to TRBD2. Germline-derived CDR1 and CDR2 are SNHLY and FYNNEI. The J segment lost 1 base and the V segment lost 2 bases, leaving 3 bases of the junction unmatched. This CDR3 has 16 amino acids. This CDR3 is CASSETRGGSYNEQFF. In nucleotides, the CDR3 is TGTGCCAGCAGTGAAACGCGGGGGGGTTCCTACAATGAGCAGTTCTTC.

V is TRBV24-1 and J is TRBJ1-5; D is possibly TRBD1 (6 bases). The CDR3 has 15 amino acids. In germline, CDR1 is KGHDR, CDR2 SFDVKD. V lost 2 bases and J lost 4, with 11 bases in between. For the CDR3, the DNA is TGTGCCACCAGTGATTCCTCAAGGGGGAATCAGCCCCAGCATTTT. Translating it yields CATSDSSRGNQPQHF.

This clone was observed a single time. The rearrangement links TRBV19 to TRBJ2-3; 10 nucleotides match TRBD2. V lost 3 bases, J lost 4 bases, and 10 bases stayed unmatched. Germline assignment: CDR1 LNHDA and CDR2 SQIVND (reference sequence). This CDR3 has 17 amino acids. CDR3 sequence reads: CASSMQGSGGLSDTQYF. For the CDR3, the DNA is TGTGCCAGTAGTATGCAGGGTAGCGGGGGGCTTTCAGATACGCAGTATTTT.

The chain couples TRBV28 to TRBJ1-5; weak D call: TRBD1 (6 bases). Per germline, CDR1 MDHEN and CDR2 SYDVKM. There are 19 residues in the CDR3. V was trimmed by 4 bases and J by 0 bases, leaving 22 bases between them. In nucleotides, the CDR3 is TGTGCCAGCAGTTCTGGGGGCCATGGGCCCCGTTATAGCAATCAGCCCCAGCATTTT. This translates into CASSSGGHGPRYSNQPQHF. Using reference TRBV28 and TRBJ1-5 for the parts outside the CDR3, the full variable domain is DVKVTQSSRYLVKRTGEKVFLECVQDMDHENMFWYRQDPGLGLRLIYFSYDVKMKEKGDIPEGYSVSREKKERFSLILESASTNQTSMYLCASSSGGHGPRYSNQPQHFGDGTRLSIL.

V is TRBV2 and J is TRBJ2-7; D perhaps matches TRBD2 (6 bases). Between the trimmed V and J ends, which lost 5 bases and 0 bases, there was a span of 17 bases. From germline, CDR1 is SNHLY and CDR2 FYNNEI. The CDR3 runs to 16 residues. The CDR3 loop reads CASSTTRRESSYEQYF. In DNA form, the CDR3 reads TGTGCCAGCAGTACCACAAGGAGGGAAAGCTCCTACGAGCAGTACTTC.

The chain combines TRBV6-6 with TRBJ2-3; D is perhaps TRBD2 (5 bases). Trimming removed 2 bases from V and 5 bases from J, with 8 bases in between. Germline V gene lookup returns CDR1 MNHNY and CDR2 SVGAGI (reference sequence). The CDR3 runs to 13 residues. CDR3 amino acids: CASSYPEVDTQYF. CDR3 sequence (DNA): TGTGCCAGCAGTTACCCGGAGGTAGATACGCAGTATTTT.

The J gene is TRBJ2-2, the V gene TRBV5-1; 9 positions match TRBD1. Germline V gives CDR1 SGHRS, CDR2 YFSETQ. This CDR3 region has 14 residues. With 5 bases clipped from V and 5 bases from J, the junction kept 4 bases outside the gene matches. CDR3 sequence: CASRVGQGTGELFF. In DNA, the CDR3 is TGCGCCAGCAGGGTCGGACAGGGGACCGGGGAGCTGTTTTTT.

V usage is TRBV12-3 or TRBV12-4 and J usage is TRBJ2-1; D gene ambiguous. Trimming pared 1 base from V and 7 bases from J, leaving 5 bases between. The CDR3 runs to 12 residues. The DNA of the CDR3 is TGTGCCAGCAGTTTAGTGGCTAATGAGCAGTTCTTC. Amino acid sequence: CASSLVANEQFF.

The chain is built from TRBV10-2 and TRBJ1-1; TRBD1 agrees at 7 bases. Germline loops: CDR1 WSHSY, CDR2 SAAADI. Trimming removed 6 bases from V and 5 bases from J; junction bases left unmatched: 9. This CDR3 contains 14 residues. Here the CDR3 reads CASSGSGGRTEAFF. CDR3 bases: TGCGCCAGCAGCGGTTCAGGGGGGCGGACTGAAGCTTTCTTT.

This clone occurred once. The chain recombines TRBV6-5 with TRBJ2-7; 9 nucleotides align to TRBD2. The CDR3 length is 15 residues. With V trimmed by 6 bases and J by 5 bases, 11 bases remained unmatched. Germline CDR1 and CDR2: MNHEY and SVGAGI. CDR3 sequence: CASRPGLAFVNEQYF. The CDR3, as DNA: TGTGCCAGCAGGCCCGGACTAGCGTTCGTCAACGAGCAGTACTTC.

The chain combines TRBV2 with TRBJ2-1; the match to TRBD2 covers 14 bases. CDR1 and CDR2 from the germline V gene are SNHLY and FYNNEI. The trim removed 2 bases at V and 7 bases at J, leaving 4 bases unmatched. The CDR3 has 16 amino acids. The CDR3: CASSERGLAGANEQFF. The CDR3 DNA sequence: TGTGCCAGCAGTGAAAGGGGACTAGCGGGGGCTAATGAGCAGTTCTTC.

The chain joins TRBV10-3 to TRBJ2-1; a possible D gene is TRBD1 (6 bases). Germline V lookup: CDR1 ENHRY, CDR2 SYGVKD. Trimming took off 5 bases at V and 5 bases at J, with 19 bases between the two ends. CDR3 length equals 16 residues. The CDR3 coding sequence is TGTGCCATCAGTTTAATACAGGGATACGGGGACAATGAGCAGTTCTTC. Amino acid sequence: CAISLIQGYGDNEQFF.

The rearrangement links TRBV7-2 to TRBJ1-2; a possible D gene is TRBD1 (5 bases). Trimming shortened V by 5 bases and J by 5 bases, and 21 bases separated the two germline ends. CDR1 SGHTA and CDR2 FQGNSA come from the germline V gene. This CDR3 has 16 residues. CDR3 loop: CASSPSIKTVLYGYTF. CDR3 nucleotides: TGTGCCAGCAGCCCGTCCATAAAGACAGTCTTATATGGCTACACCTTC.

This chain uses TRBV28 with TRBJ2-7; perhaps TRBD2 as D (7 bases). Germline V gives CDR1 MDHEN, CDR2 SYDVKM. CDR3 size: 13 residues. V lost 6 bases and J 2 bases, leaving 11 bases between the germline ends. The CDR3 is CASRGGTTYEQYF. CDR3 nucleotides: TGTGCCAGCAGGGGGGGGACAACCTACGAGCAGTACTTC.

This chain joins TRBV7-2 and TRBJ2-3, with 11 bases that match TRBD1. V lost 5 bases, J lost 2 bases, and 3 bases stayed unmatched. This CDR3 contains 15 residues. The germline CDR1 and CDR2 sequences are SGHTA and FQGNSA. CDR3 nucleotide sequence: TGTGCCAGCAGCCCGGGACAGGGGGTCACAGATACGCAGTATTTT. Translation: CASSPGQGVTDTQYF.

Regarding this clone: Germline and junction disagree at one end, which may indicate a read error. The chain is built from TRBV28 and TRBJ2-1, with 7 bases lining up with TRBD1. This CDR3 spans 16 amino acids. Germline assignment: CDR1 MDHEN and CDR2 SYDVKM. The CDR3 loop reads CASSLKGASLGNEQFF. The CDR3 DNA follows: TGTGCTAGCAGTTTAAAGGGGGCTAGCCTTGGCAATGAGCAGTTCTTC. Together with reference TRBV28 and TRBJ2-1, the CDR3 gives the full variable domain: DVKVTQSSRYLVKRTGEKVFLECVQDMDHENMFWYRQDPGLGLRLIYFSYDVKMKEKGDIPEGYSVSREKKERFSLILESASTNQTSMYLCASSLKGASLGNEQFFGPGTRLTVL.

The chain recombines TRBV9 with TRBJ1-1, with D uncertain. The CDR3 is 13 residues long. The V gene lost 3 bases and the J gene lost 6 bases, with 12 bases spanning the gap. Per germline, CDR1 SGDLS and CDR2 YYNGEE. For the CDR3, the DNA is TGTGCCAGCAGCGCCCCCGGCGCGGCTGAAGCTTTCTTT. It encodes CASSAPGAAEAFF.

This chain uses TRBV6-6 with TRBJ2-2; 10 nucleotides line up with TRBD2. V was pared by 7 bases and J by 1 base, with 0 bases of the junction left unmatched. Looked up from germline, CDR1 is MNHNY and CDR2 is SVGAGI (reference sequence). The CDR3 runs 14 residues. CDR3 in amino acids: CASKRGGNTGELFF. CDR3 nucleotides: TGTGCCAGCAAGCGGGGGGGGAACACCGGGGAGCTGTTTTTT.

J is TRBJ2-2 and V is TRBV12-5, with D uncertain. V was pared by 3 bases and J by 8 bases, with 10 bases between. The length of the CDR3 is 13 residues. Germline V gene sequence: CDR1 LGHNT, CDR2 FRNRAP. This chain's CDR3 is CASGFLSEGELFF. CDR3 in DNA: TGTGCTAGTGGTTTCCTGTCCGAGGGGGAGCTGTTTTTT.

This clone has a single count. The chain carries TRBV27 and TRBJ2-5; 7 nucleotides align to TRBD1. V lost 6 bases and J lost 5; bases outside the gene matches: 9. Germline V lookup: CDR1 MNHEY, CDR2 SMNVEV (reference sequence). The CDR3 sequence is 14 residues long. The CDR3 protein is CASRGSHRGETQYF. The CDR3 bases are TGTGCCAGCAGGGGCAGTCACAGGGGCGAGACCCAGTACTTC.

The chain has TRBV2 and TRBJ2-7; 7 bases map to TRBD1. CDR3 size: 13 residues. J gave up 3 bases and V 4 bases, and 3 bases lay outside the gene matches. In germline, CDR1 is SNHLY, CDR2 FYNNEI. The DNA for the CDR3 is TGTGCCAGCAGTGGGGACAGCTTCTACGAGCAGTACTTC. Protein: CASSGDSFYEQYF.

This chain links TRBV2 with TRBJ2-5; tentatively, D is TRBD2 (6 bases). CDR3 length: 12 amino acids. The V end was cut by 6 bases, the J end by 2 bases, with 7 bases between. Germline CDR1 reads SNHLY; CDR2 reads FYNNEI. The CDR3 protein is CASSGGQETQYF. CDR3 nucleotide sequence: TGTGCCAGCAGCGGGGGACAAGAGACCCAGTACTTC.

The CDR3 here is CASSPLVGASYEQYF. The CDR3 nucleotides read TGTGCCAGCAGTCCTCTAGTTGGGGCTTCCTACGAGCAGTACTTC. The genes are TRBV6-5 and TRBJ2-7; tentatively, D is TRBD1 (5 bases). This CDR3 has 15 residues. Between the trimmed V and J ends, which lost 5 bases and 1 base, there was a span of 15 bases. CDR1 and CDR2 (germline): MNHEY, SVGAGI.

The chain carries TRBV30 and TRBJ2-3; perhaps TRBD1 as D (5 bases). V lost 0 bases and J lost 2, with 9 bases in between. This CDR3 is 14 amino acids long. Per the germline V gene, CDR1 is GTSNPN and CDR2 is SVGIG (reference sequence). CDR3 nucleotide sequence: TGTGCCTGGAGTGTTGTAGGGGTCACAGATACGCAGTATTTT. This translates into CAWSVVGVTDTQYF.

The rearrangement links TRBV10-3 to TRBJ1-1; 9 bases are shared with TRBD1. Trimming removed 6 bases from V and 3 bases from J; junction bases left unmatched: 2. The CDR3 has 13 amino acids. Germline V gene lookup returns CDR1 ENHRY and CDR2 SYGVKD. CDR3 amino acids: CAIRQGADTEAFF. CDR3 nucleotide sequence: TGTGCCATCAGACAGGGGGCGGACACTGAAGCTTTCTTT.